The next 21 T cell receptor beta chains were all read from a single sample in a study of blood T cell repertoires in COVID-19. Some clones are missing from TCRdb's copy, which holds only in-frame ones; the method was immunoSEQ multiplex PCR. Among tens of thousands of clones listed, approximately 88% were seen once. Material for sequencing was peripheral blood. The source is a man between 45 and 60 years old with COVID-19, enrolled during active disease.

The chain is built from TRBV12-3 or TRBV12-4 and TRBJ1-2; the match to TRBD1 covers 9 bases. The trim removed 6 bases at V and 6 bases at J, leaving 5 bases unmatched. This CDR3 is 13 amino acids long. This CDR3 reads CASSPGQGNGYTF. The CDR3, as DNA: TGTGCCAGCAGCCCGGGACAGGGCAATGGCTACACCTTC.

The chain joins TRBV11-2 to TRBJ1-1; D unresolved. The V end lost 2 bases, the J end lost 0 bases, and 10 bases lay between the germline ends. The germline gives CDR1 SGHAT, CDR2 FQNNGV. The CDR3 extends over 15 amino acids. CDR3 nucleotides: TGTGCCAGCAGCTTAACGAGTTTTATGAACACTGAAGCTTTCTTT. Its translation: CASSLTSFMNTEAFF. Filled out from reference TRBV11-2 and TRBJ1-1, the complete variable domain reads EAGVAQSPRYKIIEKRQSVAFWCNPISGHATLYWYQQILGQGPKLLIQFQNNGVVDDSQLPKDRFSAERLKGVDSTLKIQPAKLEDSAVYLCASSLTSFMNTEAFFGQGTRLTVV.

The chain recombines TRBV24-1 with TRBJ1-2; D unclear. This CDR3 comprises 13 residues. V gave up 1 base and J gave up 4 bases, with 6 bases separating them. Germline values: CDR1 KGHDR, CDR2 SFDVKD. The CDR3 protein is CATSDFIGYGYTF. The CDR3 nucleotides are TGTGCCACCAGTGATTTTATCGGCTATGGCTACACCTTC.

With regard to this clone: At one end the junction does not follow the germline gene, possibly because of a read error. This chain uses TRBV7-2 with TRBJ2-7, with TRBD1 as a possible D gene (6 bases). The CDR3 totals 16 residues. Germline assignment: CDR1 SGHTA and CDR2 FQGNSA. In nucleotides, the CDR3 is TGTGCCAGCAGCTTATTCTCAGGGGCCTCCTCCAACGAGCAGTACTTC. As protein: CASSLFSGASSNEQYF.

The sample holds one count of this clone. This rearrangement joins TRBV4-2 to TRBJ1-1; no reliable D call. The germline V and J ends were trimmed by 2 bases and 6 bases, with 10 bases remaining between them. From germline, CDR1 is LGHNA and CDR2 YNFKEQ. This CDR3 has 13 amino acids. The CDR3 DNA follows: TGTGCCAGCAGCCAAACGACGGGTCCTGAAGCTTTCTTT. Translation: CASSQTTGPEAFF.

The V gene is TRBV24-1, the J gene TRBJ1-5; D is possibly TRBD1 (5 bases). The CDR3 contains 17 residues. Germline CDR1 is KGHDR and CDR2 is SFDVKD. The germline V and J ends were trimmed by 4 bases and 6 bases, with 21 bases remaining between them. The CDR3 reads CATSEGQGRKFGQPQHF. CDR3 DNA: TGTGCCACCAGTGAAGGGCAGGGAAGGAAGTTTGGTCAGCCCCAGCATTTT.

DNA of the CDR3: TGTGCCAGCCCGGAGGACGCTGGGGCCAACGTCCTGACTTTC. Its translation is CASPEDAGANVLTF. This chain uses TRBV7-9 with TRBJ2-6, with D perhaps TRBD2 (5 bases). With 8 bases removed from V and 2 bases from J, the gap between germline ends came to 10 bases. The CDR3 loop spans 14 amino acids. Germline CDR1 reads SEHNR; CDR2 reads FQNEAQ (reference sequence).

The chain uses TRBV5-6 and TRBJ2-3, with 15 nucleotides matching TRBD2. The CDR3 totals 16 residues. J was trimmed by 3 bases and V by 3 bases; bases with no gene match: 2. Germline V gene data show CDR1 as SGHDT and CDR2 as YYEEEE. This CDR3 is CASSSGLAGGTDTQYF. DNA for the CDR3: TGTGCCAGCAGCTCAGGACTAGCGGGGGGGACAGATACGCAGTATTTT.

The chain combines TRBV7-3 with TRBJ2-7; possibly TRBD2 for D (6 bases). V was clipped by 1 base and J by 6 bases, with 10 bases between them. The CDR3 is made up of 13 amino acids. Germline CDR1 is SGHTA and CDR2 is FQGTGA. CDR3 DNA: TGTGCCAGCAGCTTAATGGGGGGTCCCGAGCAGTACTTC. Protein: CASSLMGGPEQYF.

The chain uses TRBV6-2 or TRBV6-3 and TRBJ1-5; 11 bases map to TRBD1. Losses at the gene ends were 6 bases for V and 7 bases for J; bases not matched to a gene: 8. The CDR3 has 15 amino acids. Per germline, CDR1 MNHEY and CDR2 SVGEGT. CDR3 sequence: CASSTTGTGGQPQHF. CDR3 nucleotide sequence: TGTGCCAGCAGCACGACCGGGACAGGGGGGCAGCCCCAGCATTTT.

This sequence joins TRBV9 and TRBJ2-1; D may be TRBD2 (6 bases). With 0 bases removed from V and 1 base from J, the gap between germline ends came to 14 bases. CDR3 size: 17 residues. The germline gives CDR1 SGDLS, CDR2 YYNGEE. The DNA for the CDR3 is TGTGCCAGCAGCGTAGGAACCGCGGGATCATCCTACAATGAGCAGTTCTTC. Amino acids: CASSVGTAGSSYNEQFF.

V and J are TRBV4-1 and TRBJ1-3; no definite D call. With 1 base removed from V and 0 bases from J, the gap between germline ends came to 13 bases. Germline CDR1 is MGHRA and CDR2 is YSYEKL. This CDR3 is 17 amino acids long. The CDR3 reads CASSQGLEALSGNTIYF. CDR3 nucleotides: TGCGCCAGCAGCCAAGGATTAGAGGCCCTCTCTGGAAACACCATATATTTT.

The gene calls are TRBV4-2 and TRBJ2-5; perhaps TRBD1 as D (5 bases). Trimming shortened V by 4 bases and J by 1 base, and 13 bases separated the two germline ends. Germline V gene data show CDR1 as LGHNA and CDR2 as YNFKEQ. The CDR3 is 15 amino acids. The CDR3, as DNA: TGTGCCAGCAGCCGGGGCAGGGCCGTCCAAGAGACCCAGTACTTC. This encodes CASSRGRAVQETQYF.

The chain joins TRBV28 to TRBJ1-3, with 8 bases lining up with TRBD1. CDR3 length: 16 residues. The V and J ends lost 4 bases and 2 bases, in that order; junction bases with no gene match: 7. Germline CDR1 is MDHEN and CDR2 is SYDVKM. CDR3 bases: TGTGCCAGCAGTTCCGCCCAACAGGGGGCTGGAAACACCATATATTTT. Its translation: CASSSAQQGAGNTIYF.

The chain carries TRBV6-1 and TRBJ1-6; possible D gene TRBD1, 6 bases. This CDR3 contains 18 residues. V lost 4 bases and J lost 0, with 16 bases in between. Germline assignment: CDR1 MNHNS and CDR2 SASEGT. This CDR3 reads CASSGRGSQSSYNSPLHF. The CDR3 region has the DNA TGTGCCAGCAGTGGAAGGGGGAGCCAAAGCTCCTATAATTCACCCCTCCACTTT.

The V gene is TRBV11-3, the J gene TRBJ1-3, with D unresolved. CDR3 size: 18 residues. Between the trimmed V and J ends, which lost 3 bases and 8 bases, there was a span of 26 bases. CDR1 is SGHNT and CDR2 is YENEEA in the germline V gene. The CDR3 loop is CASSFNFGGGITIYTIYF. In DNA, the CDR3 is TGTGCCAGCAGCTTCAACTTTGGCGGAGGGATCACAATATACACCATATATTTT.

V and J are TRBV28 and TRBJ2-3, with 11 bases fitting TRBD2. This CDR3 spans 16 amino acids. Per germline, CDR1 MDHEN and CDR2 SYDVKM. V was pared by 4 bases and J by 2 bases, with 5 bases of the junction left unmatched. CDR3 region: CASSSPSGGITDTQYF. CDR3 DNA: TGTGCCAGCAGTTCCCCTAGCGGGGGGATCACAGATACGCAGTATTTT. Together with reference TRBV28 and TRBJ2-3, the CDR3 gives the full variable domain: DVKVTQSSRYLVKRTGEKVFLECVQDMDHENMFWYRQDPGLGLRLIYFSYDVKMKEKGDIPEGYSVSREKKERFSLILESASTNQTSMYLCASSSPSGGITDTQYFGPGTRLTVL.

The J gene is TRBJ2-2, the V gene TRBV6-5; perhaps TRBD2 as D (5 bases). Trimming pared 4 bases from V and 3 bases from J, leaving 9 bases between. The CDR3 is 14 amino acids. Looked up from germline, CDR1 is MNHEY and CDR2 is SVGAGI. The CDR3 DNA is TGTGCCAGCAGTTGGACTCGGGACACCGGGGAGCTGTTTTTT. Its translation is CASSWTRDTGELFF.

CDR3 residues: CASSQPGMDLPNEQFF. Here the CDR3 DNA reads TGTGCCAGCAGCCAGCCAGGCATGGATCTACCCAATGAGCAGTTCTTC. The chain combines TRBV4-2 with TRBJ2-1; D uncertain. The V gene lost 3 bases and the J gene lost 6 bases, with 18 bases spanning the gap. CDR3 length equals 16 residues. Germline CDR1 and CDR2: LGHNA and YNFKEQ.

The V call is TRBV30, the J call TRBJ2-2; 7 bases align to TRBD1. Germline CDR1 is GTSNPN and CDR2 is SVGIG (reference sequence). V lost 4 bases to trimming and J lost 3 bases; unmatched junction nucleotides: 5. This CDR3 comprises 14 residues. DNA for the CDR3: TGTGCCTGGATACAGGGGACAGACACCGGGGAGCTGTTTTTT. It encodes CAWIQGTDTGELFF.

The V call is TRBV19, the J call TRBJ2-3; 7 positions match TRBD1. The germline CDR1 and CDR2 sequences are LNHDA and SQIVND (reference sequence). The CDR3 sequence is 16 residues long. With V trimmed by 3 bases and J by 3 bases, 9 bases remained unmatched. CDR3 in DNA: TGTGCCAGTAGTATCCAAACAGGGGTTAGTACAGATACGCAGTATTTT. As protein: CASSIQTGVSTDTQYF.